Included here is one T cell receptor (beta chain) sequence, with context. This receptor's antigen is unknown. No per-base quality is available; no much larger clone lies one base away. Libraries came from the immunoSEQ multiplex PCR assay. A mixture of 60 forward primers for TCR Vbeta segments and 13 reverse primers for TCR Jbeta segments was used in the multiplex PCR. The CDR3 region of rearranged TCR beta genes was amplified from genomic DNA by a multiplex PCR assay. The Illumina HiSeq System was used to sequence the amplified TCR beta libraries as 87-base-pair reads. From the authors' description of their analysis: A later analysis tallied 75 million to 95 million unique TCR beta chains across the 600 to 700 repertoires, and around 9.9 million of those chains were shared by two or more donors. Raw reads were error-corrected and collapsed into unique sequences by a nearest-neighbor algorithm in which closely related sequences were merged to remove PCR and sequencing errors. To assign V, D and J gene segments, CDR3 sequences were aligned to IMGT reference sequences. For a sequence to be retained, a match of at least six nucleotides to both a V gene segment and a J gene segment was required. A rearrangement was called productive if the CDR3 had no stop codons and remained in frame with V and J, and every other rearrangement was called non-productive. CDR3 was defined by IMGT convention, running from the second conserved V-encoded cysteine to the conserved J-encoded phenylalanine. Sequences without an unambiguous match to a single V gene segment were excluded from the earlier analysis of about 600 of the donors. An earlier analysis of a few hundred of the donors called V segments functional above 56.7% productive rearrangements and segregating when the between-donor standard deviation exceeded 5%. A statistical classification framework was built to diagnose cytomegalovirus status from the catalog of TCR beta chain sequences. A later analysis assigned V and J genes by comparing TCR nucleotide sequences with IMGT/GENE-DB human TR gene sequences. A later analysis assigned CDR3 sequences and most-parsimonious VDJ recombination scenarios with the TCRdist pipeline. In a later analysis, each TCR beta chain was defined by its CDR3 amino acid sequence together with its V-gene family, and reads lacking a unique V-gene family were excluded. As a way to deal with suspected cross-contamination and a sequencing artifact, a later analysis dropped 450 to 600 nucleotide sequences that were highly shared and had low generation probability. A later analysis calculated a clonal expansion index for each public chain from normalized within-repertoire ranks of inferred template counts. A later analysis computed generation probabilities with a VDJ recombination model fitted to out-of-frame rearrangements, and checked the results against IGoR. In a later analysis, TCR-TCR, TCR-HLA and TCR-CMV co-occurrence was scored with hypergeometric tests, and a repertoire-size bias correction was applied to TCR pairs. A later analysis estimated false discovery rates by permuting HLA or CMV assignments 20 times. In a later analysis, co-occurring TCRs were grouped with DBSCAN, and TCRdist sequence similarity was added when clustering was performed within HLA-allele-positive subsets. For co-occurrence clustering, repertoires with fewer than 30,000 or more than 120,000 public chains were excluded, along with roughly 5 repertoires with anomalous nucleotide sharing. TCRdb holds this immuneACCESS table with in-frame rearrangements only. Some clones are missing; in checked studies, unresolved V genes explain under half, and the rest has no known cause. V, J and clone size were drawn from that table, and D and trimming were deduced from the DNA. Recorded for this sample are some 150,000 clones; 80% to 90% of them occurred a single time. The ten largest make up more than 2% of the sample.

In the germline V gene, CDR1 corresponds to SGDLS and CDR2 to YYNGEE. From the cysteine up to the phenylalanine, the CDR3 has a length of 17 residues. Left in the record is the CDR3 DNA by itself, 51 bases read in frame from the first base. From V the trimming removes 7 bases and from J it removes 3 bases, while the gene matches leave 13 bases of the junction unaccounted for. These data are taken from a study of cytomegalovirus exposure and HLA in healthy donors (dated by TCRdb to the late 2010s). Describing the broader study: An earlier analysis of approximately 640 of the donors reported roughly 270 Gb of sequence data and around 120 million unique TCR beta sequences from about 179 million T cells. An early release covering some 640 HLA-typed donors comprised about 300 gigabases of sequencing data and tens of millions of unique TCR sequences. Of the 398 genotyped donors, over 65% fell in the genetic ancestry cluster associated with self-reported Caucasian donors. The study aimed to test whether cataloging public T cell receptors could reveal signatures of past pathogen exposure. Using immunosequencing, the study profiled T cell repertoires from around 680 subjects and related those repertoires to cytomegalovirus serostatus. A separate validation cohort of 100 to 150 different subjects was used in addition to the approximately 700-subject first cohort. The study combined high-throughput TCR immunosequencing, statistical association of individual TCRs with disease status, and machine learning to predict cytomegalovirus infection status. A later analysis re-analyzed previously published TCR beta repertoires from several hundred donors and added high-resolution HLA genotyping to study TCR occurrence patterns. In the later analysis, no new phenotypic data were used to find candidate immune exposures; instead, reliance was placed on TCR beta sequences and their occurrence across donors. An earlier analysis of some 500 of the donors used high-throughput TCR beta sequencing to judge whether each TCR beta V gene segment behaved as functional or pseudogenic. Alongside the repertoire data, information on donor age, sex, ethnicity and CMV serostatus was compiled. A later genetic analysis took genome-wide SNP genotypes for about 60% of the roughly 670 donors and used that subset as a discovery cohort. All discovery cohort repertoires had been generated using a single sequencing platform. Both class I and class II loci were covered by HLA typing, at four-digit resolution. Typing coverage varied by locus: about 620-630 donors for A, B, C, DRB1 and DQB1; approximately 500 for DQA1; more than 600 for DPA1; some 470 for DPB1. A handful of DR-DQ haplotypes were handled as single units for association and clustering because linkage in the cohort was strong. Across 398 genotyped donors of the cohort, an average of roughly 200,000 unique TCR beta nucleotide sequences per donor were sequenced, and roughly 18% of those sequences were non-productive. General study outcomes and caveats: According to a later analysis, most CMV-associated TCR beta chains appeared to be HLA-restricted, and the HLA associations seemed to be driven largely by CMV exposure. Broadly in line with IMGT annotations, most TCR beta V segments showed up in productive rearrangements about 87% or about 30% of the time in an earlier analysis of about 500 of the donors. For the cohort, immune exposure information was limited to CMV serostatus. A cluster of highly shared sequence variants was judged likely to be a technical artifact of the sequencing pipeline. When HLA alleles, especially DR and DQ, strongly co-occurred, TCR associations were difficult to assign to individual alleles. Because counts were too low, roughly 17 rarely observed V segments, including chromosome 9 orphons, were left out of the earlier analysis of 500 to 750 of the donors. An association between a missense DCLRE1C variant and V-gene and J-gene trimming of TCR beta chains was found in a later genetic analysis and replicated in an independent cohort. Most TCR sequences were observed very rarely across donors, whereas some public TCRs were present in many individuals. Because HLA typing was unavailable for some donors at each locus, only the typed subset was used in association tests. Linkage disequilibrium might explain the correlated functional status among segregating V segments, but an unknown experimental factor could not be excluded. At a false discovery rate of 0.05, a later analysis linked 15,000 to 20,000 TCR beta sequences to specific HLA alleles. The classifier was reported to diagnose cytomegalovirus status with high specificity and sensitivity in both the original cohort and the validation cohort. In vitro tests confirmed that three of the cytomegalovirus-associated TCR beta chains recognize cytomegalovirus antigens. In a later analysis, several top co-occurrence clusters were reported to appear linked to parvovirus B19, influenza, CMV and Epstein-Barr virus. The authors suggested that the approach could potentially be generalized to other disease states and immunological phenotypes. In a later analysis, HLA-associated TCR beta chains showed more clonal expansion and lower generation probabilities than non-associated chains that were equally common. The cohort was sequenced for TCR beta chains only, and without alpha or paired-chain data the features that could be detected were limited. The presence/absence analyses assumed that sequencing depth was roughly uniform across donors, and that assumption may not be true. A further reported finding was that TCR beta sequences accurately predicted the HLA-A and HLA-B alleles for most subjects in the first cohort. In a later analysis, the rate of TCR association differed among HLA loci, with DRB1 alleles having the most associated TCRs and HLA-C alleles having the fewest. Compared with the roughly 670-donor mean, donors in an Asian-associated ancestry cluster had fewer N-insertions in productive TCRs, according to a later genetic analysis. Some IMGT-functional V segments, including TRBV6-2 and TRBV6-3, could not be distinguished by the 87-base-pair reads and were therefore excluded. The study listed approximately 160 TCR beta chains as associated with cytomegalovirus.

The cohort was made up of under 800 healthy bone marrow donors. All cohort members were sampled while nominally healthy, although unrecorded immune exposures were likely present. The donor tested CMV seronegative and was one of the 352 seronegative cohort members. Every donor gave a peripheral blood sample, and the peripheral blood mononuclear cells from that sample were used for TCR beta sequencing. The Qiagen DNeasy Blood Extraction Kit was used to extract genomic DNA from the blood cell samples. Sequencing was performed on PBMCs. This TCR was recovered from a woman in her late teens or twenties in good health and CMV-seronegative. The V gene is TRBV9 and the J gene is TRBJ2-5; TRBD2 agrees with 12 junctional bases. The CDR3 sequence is CASGVGTSGSGEETQYF. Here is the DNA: TGTGCCAGCGGGGTTGGGACTAGCGGGTCCGGGGAAGAGACCCAGTACTTC.